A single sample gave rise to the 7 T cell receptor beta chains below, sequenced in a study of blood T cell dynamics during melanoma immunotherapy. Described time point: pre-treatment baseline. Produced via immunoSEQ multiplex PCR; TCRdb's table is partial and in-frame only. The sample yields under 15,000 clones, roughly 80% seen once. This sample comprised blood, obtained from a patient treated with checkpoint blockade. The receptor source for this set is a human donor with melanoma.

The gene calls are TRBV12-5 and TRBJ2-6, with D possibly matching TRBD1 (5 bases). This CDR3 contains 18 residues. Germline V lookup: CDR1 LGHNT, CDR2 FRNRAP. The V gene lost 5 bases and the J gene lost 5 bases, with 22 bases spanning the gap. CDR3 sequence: CASGHWHAGQSRANVLTF. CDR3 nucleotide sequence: TGTGCTAGTGGTCACTGGCATGCAGGACAAAGTCGGGCCAACGTCCTGACTTTC.

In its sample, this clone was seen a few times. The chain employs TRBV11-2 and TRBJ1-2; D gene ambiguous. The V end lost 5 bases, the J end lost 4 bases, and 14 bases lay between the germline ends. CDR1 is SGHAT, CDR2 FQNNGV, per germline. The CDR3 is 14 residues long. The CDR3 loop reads CASSQEAVAYGYTF. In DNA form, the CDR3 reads TGTGCCAGCAGCCAAGAGGCTGTGGCCTATGGCTACACCTTC.

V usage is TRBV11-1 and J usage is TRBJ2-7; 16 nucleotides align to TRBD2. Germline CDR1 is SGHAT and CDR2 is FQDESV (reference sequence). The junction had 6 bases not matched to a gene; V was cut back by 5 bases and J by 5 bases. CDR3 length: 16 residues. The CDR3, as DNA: TGTGCCAGCAGCGGGGGACTAGCGGGAGGGCAAAACGAGCAGTACTTC. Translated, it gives CASSGGLAGGQNEQYF. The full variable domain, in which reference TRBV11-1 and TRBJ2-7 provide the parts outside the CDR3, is EAEVAQSPRYKITEKSQAVAFWCDPISGHATLYWYRQILGQGPELLVQFQDESVVDDSQLPKDRFSAERLKGVDSTLKIQPAELGDSAMYLCASSGGLAGGQNEQYFGPGTRLTVT.

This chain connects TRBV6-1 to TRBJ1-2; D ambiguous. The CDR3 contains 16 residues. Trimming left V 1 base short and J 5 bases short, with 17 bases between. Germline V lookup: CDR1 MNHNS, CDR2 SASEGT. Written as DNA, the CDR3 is TGTGCCAGCAGTGAAGAGGTTAGGTTCTCCTCGTATGGCTACACCTTC. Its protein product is CASSEEVRFSSYGYTF.

The CDR3 DNA sequence: TGTGCCAGCAATTCACAGGGTCCCTCCTACGAGCAGTACTTC. Residues: CASNSQGPSYEQYF. V gene TRBV2 combines with J gene TRBJ2-7; possibly TRBD1 for D (6 bases). Trimming stripped 7 bases from V and 0 bases from J, with 13 bases between. The CDR3 is 14 residues long. CDR1 is SNHLY and CDR2 is FYNNEI in the germline V gene.

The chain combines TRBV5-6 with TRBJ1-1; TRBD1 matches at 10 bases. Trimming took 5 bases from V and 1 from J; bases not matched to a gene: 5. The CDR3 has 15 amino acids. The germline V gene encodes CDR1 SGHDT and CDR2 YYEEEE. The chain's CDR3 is CASRGQGIGNTEAFF. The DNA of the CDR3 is TGTGCCAGCAGGGGACAGGGGATCGGGAACACTGAAGCTTTCTTT.

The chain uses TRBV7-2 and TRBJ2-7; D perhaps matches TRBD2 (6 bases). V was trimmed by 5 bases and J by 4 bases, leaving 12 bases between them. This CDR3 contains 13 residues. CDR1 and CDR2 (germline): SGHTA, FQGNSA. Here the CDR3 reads CASSRTGDYEQYF. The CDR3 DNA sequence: TGTGCCAGCAGCCGAACGGGGGATTACGAGCAGTACTTC.